The 15 T cell receptor beta chains below come from one sample, sequenced in a study of cytomegalovirus exposure and HLA in healthy donors. Primers included in the PCR were 60 Vbeta and 13 Jbeta primers. TCRdb keeps only in-frame clones here, not all; method: immunoSEQ multiplex PCR. The sample contains 160,000 or so clones, roughly 85% of which appear only once. The sample was PBMCs. These receptors were collected from a man between 35 and 55 years old in good health and CMV-seropositive.

The chain uses TRBV5-1 and TRBJ2-7, with D possibly being TRBD2 (7 bases). Trimming removed 5 bases at V and 2 bases at J, with 11 bases between. The germline V gene encodes CDR1 SGHRS and CDR2 YFSETQ. The CDR3 is 13 residues long. Here the CDR3 DNA reads TGCGCCAGCAGTGCGGGGGCCGCCTACGAGCAGTACTTC. Its translation is CASSAGAAYEQYF.

This chain connects TRBV6-1 to TRBJ2-5, with 8 bases lining up with TRBD1. Per the germline V gene, CDR1 is MNHNS and CDR2 is SASEGT. The J segment lost 5 bases and the V segment lost 6 bases, leaving 11 bases of the junction unmatched. This CDR3 is built from 15 residues. The CDR3 spells CASRNDRGSGETQYF. The CDR3, as DNA: TGTGCCAGCAGGAACGACAGGGGCTCGGGGGAGACCCAGTACTTC.

J is TRBJ2-7 and V is TRBV11-2; 9 nucleotides agree with TRBD1. Germline CDR1 and CDR2: SGHAT and FQNNGV. The CDR3 contains 14 residues. Trimming took 3 bases from V and 3 from J; bases not matched to a gene: 3. The CDR3 region is CASSFGTGYYEQYF. In nucleotides, the CDR3 is TGTGCCAGCAGCTTCGGGACAGGGTACTACGAGCAGTACTTC. The whole variable domain, filled in from reference TRBV11-2 and TRBJ2-7, reads EAGVAQSPRYKIIEKRQSVAFWCNPISGHATLYWYQQILGQGPKLLIQFQNNGVVDDSQLPKDRFSAERLKGVDSTLKIQPAKLEDSAVYLCASSFGTGYYEQYFGPGTRLTVT.

This rearrangement joins TRBV10-2 to TRBJ1-2; tentatively, D is TRBD1 (6 bases). The CDR3 is made up of 12 amino acids. The ends were cut back, 8 bases at V and 2 bases at J, with 9 bases in the middle. Looked up from germline, CDR1 is WSHSY and CDR2 is SAAADI. CDR3 amino acids: CASADRNYGYTF. The DNA for the CDR3 is TGCGCCAGCGCCGACAGGAACTATGGCTACACCTTC.

This clone was recorded once. The V and J genes are TRBV6-1 and TRBJ1-4, with D hard to call. The germline V gene has CDR1 MNHNS and CDR2 SASEGT. The CDR3 covers 13 residues. The V end lost 11 bases, the J end lost 0 bases, and 10 bases lay between the germline ends. CDR3: CACAPATNEKLFF. In DNA, the CDR3 is TGTGCCTGCGCCCCTGCAACTAATGAAAAACTGTTTTTT.

The J gene is TRBJ1-2, the V gene TRBV6-5; D unresolved. In germline, CDR1 is MNHEY, CDR2 SVGAGI. Trimming removed 4 bases from V and 1 base from J, with 16 bases in between. The CDR3 spans 16 residues. CDR3 nucleotide sequence: TGTGCCAGCAGTTTGTCCGGTCCCGACAATAACTATGGCTACACCTTC. This encodes CASSLSGPDNNYGYTF.

To note about this clone: It is likely a read error, because the conserved phenylalanine at the end of the CDR3 is missing. This rearrangement joins TRBV4-1 to TRBJ1-5, with 8 nucleotides matching TRBD1. The germline V gene encodes CDR1 MGHRA and CDR2 YSYEKL. V shed 5 bases, J shed 7 bases, and the junction held 10 bases outside the gene matches. The CDR3 totals 15 residues. This CDR3 is CASSRGGQGGQPQHS. CDR3 bases: TGCGCCAGCAGCAGAGGAGGACAGGGTGGACAGCCCCAGCATTCT.

This rearrangement joins TRBV29-1 to TRBJ2-5, with 8 bases matching TRBD1. The J call may be wrong; the DNA end is better matched by TRBJ2-7. Germline V lookup: CDR1 SQVTM, CDR2 ANQGSEA. The CDR3 consists of 12 residues. Written as DNA, the CDR3 is TGCAGCGTTGGGTTGACAGGGGCCGAGCAGTACTTC. Amino acids: CSVGLTGAEQYF.

The V gene is TRBV15, the J gene TRBJ1-4; the D gene is possibly TRBD1 (6 bases). With 8 bases removed from V and 7 bases from J, the gap between germline ends came to 23 bases. Germline values: CDR1 LNHNV, CDR2 YYDKDF (reference sequence). The CDR3 is made up of 16 amino acids. The CDR3 nucleotides are TGTGCCACCGGAACAGGGATGGGACGCGTTAGTGAAAAACTGTTTTTT. This sequence encodes CATGTGMGRVSEKLFF.

This chain joins TRBV11-2 and TRBJ1-1; the D is unclear. Trimming cost V 1 base and J 5 bases, with 5 bases left between them. The CDR3 covers 12 residues. The germline gives CDR1 SGHAT, CDR2 FQNNGV. CDR3 bases: TGTGCCAGCAGCTTAGGCGCAACTGAAGCTTTCTTT. Residues: CASSLGATEAFF.

The rearrangement links TRBV5-4 to TRBJ2-2; 7 bases are shared with TRBD1. The CDR3 is 15 amino acids. V was clipped by 2 bases and J by 5 bases; unmatched bases: 6. Germline values: CDR1 SGHNT, CDR2 YYREEE (reference sequence). CDR3 protein: CASSFRQGRTGELFF. The DNA of the CDR3 is TGTGCCAGCAGCTTTAGACAGGGCCGGACCGGGGAGCTGTTTTTT.

V and J are TRBV5-4 and TRBJ2-1; possibly TRBD2 for D (6 bases). Germline V CDR1 and CDR2: SGHNT, YYREEE (reference sequence). CDR3 length: 14 residues. Trimming left V 0 bases short and J 2 bases short, with 6 bases between. The CDR3 region has the DNA TGTGCCAGCAGCTTGGGACTAGCCTACAATGAGCAGTTCTTC. As protein: CASSLGLAYNEQFF.

The rearrangement joins TRBV11-2 to TRBJ2-3, with 14 bases matching TRBD2. CDR3 size: 14 residues. Germline CDR1 and CDR2: SGHAT and FQNNGV. Trimming at V came to 4 bases and at J to 6 bases, leaving 0 bases not matched to a gene. The CDR3: CASSWTSGRDTQYF. The CDR3 DNA sequence: TGTGCCAGCAGCTGGACTAGCGGGAGGGATACGCAGTATTTT.

On this clone: This specimen includes other DNA sequences encoding the same CDR3. The chain joins TRBV28 to TRBJ1-5; 7 bases fit TRBD1. The germline V gene encodes CDR1 MDHEN and CDR2 SYDVKM. The CDR3 contains 14 residues. Trimming removed 4 bases from V and 2 bases from J; junction bases left unmatched: 2. CDR3 coding DNA: TGTGCCAGCAGTTCCGGACAGGGCAATCAGCCCCAGCATTTT. Protein product: CASSSGQGNQPQHF.

The chain recombines TRBV6-1 with TRBJ2-1; 9 bases line up with TRBD1. CDR1 and CDR2 from the germline V gene are MNHNS and SASEGT. The CDR3 sequence is 14 residues long. The ends lost 10 bases at V and 8 bases at J; junction bases unmatched: 12. The CDR3 DNA follows: TGTGCCACCAACGGGGACAGGGAAATGGATGAGCAGTTCTTC. This codes for CATNGDREMDEQFF.